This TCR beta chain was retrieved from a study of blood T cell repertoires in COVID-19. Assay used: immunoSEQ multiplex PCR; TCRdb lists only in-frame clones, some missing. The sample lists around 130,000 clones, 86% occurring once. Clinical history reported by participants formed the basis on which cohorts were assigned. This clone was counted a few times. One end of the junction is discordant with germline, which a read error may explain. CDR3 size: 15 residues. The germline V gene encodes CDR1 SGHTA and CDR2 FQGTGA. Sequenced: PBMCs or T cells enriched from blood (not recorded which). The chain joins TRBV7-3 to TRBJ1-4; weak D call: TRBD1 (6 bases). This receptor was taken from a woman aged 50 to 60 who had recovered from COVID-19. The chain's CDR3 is CASSSGTTPKEKLFF. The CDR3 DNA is TGTGCCAGCAGCTCCGGGACAACTCCTAAAGAAAAACTGTTTTTT. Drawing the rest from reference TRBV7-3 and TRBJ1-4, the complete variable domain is GAGVSQTPSNKVTEKGKYVELRCDPISGHTALYWYRQSLGQGPEFLIYFQGTGAADDSGLPNDRFFAVRPEGSVSTLKIQRTERGDSAVYLCASSSGTTPKEKLFFGSGTQLSVL.